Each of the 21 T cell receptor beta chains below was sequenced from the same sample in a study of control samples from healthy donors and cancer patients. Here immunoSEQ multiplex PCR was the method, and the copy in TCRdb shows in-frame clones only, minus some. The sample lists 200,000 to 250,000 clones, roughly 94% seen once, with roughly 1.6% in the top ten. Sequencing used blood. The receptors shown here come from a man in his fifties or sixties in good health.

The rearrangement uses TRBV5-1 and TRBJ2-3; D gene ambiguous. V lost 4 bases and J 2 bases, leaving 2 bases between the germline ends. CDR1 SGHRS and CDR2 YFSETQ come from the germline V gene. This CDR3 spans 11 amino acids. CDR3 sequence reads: CASSDTDTQYF. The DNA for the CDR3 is TGCGCCAGCAGCGACACAGATACGCAGTATTTT. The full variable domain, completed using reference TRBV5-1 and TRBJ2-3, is KAGVTQTPRYLIKTRGQQVTLSCSPISGHRSVSWYQQTPGQGLQFLFEYFSETQRNKGNFPGRFSGRQFSNSRSEMNVSTLELGDSALYLCASSDTDTQYFGPGTRLTVL.

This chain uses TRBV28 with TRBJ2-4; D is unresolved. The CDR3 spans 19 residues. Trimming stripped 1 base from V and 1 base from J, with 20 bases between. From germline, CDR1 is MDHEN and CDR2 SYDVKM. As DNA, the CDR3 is TGTGCCAGCAGTTTATCCGGCTTCCATCAGTACGGGGCCAAAAACATTCAGTACTTC. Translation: CASSLSGFHQYGAKNIQYF.

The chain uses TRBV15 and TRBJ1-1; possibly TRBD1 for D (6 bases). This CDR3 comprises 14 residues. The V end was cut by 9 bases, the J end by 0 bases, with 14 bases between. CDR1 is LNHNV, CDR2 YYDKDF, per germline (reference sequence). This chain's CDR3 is CATENTGMNTEAFF. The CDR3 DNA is TGTGCCACGGAGAACACAGGGATGAACACTGAAGCTTTCTTT.

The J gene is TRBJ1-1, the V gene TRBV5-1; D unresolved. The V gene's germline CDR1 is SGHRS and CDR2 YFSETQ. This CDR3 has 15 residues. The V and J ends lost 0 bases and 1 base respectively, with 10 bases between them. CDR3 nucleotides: TGCGCCAGCAGCTTGGAAGGGAGCCGGAACACTGAAGCTTTCTTT. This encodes CASSLEGSRNTEAFF.

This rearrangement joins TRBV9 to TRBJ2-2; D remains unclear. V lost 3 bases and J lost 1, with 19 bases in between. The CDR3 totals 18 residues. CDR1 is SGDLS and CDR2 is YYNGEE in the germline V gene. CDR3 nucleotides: TGTGCCAGCAGCGCCCAAACCTCGGGCACCGTGAACACCGGGGAGCTGTTTTTT. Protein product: CASSAQTSGTVNTGELFF.

The CDR3 region has the DNA TGTGCCAGCAGTATCCGGGTGGGAAATGAGCAGTTCTTC. Amino acid sequence: CASSIRVGNEQFF. The gene calls are TRBV6-2 or TRBV6-3 and TRBJ2-1; D gene ambiguous. The CDR3 totals 13 residues. V was cut by 5 bases and J by 7 bases, with 12 bases left in between. Germline V gene lookup returns CDR1 MNHEY and CDR2 SVGEGT.

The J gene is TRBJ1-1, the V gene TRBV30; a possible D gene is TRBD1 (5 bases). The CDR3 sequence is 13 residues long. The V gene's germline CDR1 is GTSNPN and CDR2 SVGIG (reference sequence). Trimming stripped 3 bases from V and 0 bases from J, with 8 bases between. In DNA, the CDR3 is TGTGCCTGGAGGAGACAGCTGAACACTGAAGCTTTCTTT. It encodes CAWRRQLNTEAFF.

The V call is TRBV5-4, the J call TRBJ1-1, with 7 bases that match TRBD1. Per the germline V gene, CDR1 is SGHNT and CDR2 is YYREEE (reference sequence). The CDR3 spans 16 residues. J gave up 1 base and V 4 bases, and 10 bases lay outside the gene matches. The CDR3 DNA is TGTGCCAGCAGCCTCGCGAAACAGGGGCAGAACACTGAAGCTTTCTTT. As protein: CASSLAKQGQNTEAFF.

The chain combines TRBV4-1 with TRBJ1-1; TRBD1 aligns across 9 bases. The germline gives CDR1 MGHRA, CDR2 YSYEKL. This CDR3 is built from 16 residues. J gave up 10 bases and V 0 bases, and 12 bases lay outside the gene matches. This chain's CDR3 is CASSQEPDRGFTVAFF. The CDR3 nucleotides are TGCGCCAGCAGCCAAGAGCCGGACAGGGGATTCACCGTAGCTTTCTTT.

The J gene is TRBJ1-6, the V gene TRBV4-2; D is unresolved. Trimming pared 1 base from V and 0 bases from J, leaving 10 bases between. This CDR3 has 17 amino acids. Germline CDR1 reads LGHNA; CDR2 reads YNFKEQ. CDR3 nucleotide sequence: TGTGCCAGCAGCCAAGGTCTCGTGAGCTCCTATAATTCACCCCTCCACTTT. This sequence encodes CASSQGLVSSYNSPLHF.

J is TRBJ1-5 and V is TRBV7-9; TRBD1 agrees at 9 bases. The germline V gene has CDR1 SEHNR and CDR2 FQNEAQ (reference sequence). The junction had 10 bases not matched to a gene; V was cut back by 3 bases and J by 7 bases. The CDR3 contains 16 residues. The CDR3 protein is CASSFRTTGGEQPQHF. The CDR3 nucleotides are TGTGCCAGCAGCTTCCGAACGACAGGGGGTGAACAGCCCCAGCATTTT.

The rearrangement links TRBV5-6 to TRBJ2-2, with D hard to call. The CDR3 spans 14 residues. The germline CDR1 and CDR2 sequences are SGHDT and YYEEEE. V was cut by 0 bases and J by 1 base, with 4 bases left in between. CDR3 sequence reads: CASSLVRNTGELFF. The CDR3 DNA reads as TGTGCCAGCAGCTTGGTACGGAACACCGGGGAGCTGTTTTTT.

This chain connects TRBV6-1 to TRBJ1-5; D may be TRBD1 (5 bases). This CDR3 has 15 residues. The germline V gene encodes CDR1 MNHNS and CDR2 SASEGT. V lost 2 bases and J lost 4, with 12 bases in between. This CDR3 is CASSELQGGNQPQHF. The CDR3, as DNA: TGTGCCAGCAGTGAATTGCAGGGAGGAAATCAGCCCCAGCATTTT.

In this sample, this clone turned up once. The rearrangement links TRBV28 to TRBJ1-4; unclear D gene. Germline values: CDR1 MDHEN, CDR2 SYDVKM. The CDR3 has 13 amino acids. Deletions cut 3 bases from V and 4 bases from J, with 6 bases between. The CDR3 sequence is CASSFSLNEKLFF. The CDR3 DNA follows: TGTGCCAGCAGTTTTAGCCTTAATGAAAAACTGTTTTTT.

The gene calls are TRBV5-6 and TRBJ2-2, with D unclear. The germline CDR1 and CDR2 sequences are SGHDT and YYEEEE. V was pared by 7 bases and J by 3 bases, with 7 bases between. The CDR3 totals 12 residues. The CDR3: CASASDTGELFF. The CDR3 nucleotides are TGTGCCAGCGCTTCTGACACCGGGGAGCTGTTTTTT.

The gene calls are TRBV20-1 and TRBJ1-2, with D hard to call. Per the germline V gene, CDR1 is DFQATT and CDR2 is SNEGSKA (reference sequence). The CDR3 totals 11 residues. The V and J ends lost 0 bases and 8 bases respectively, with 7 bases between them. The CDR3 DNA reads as TGCAGTGCTAGAGAGAACCGGGGCTACACCTTC. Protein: CSARENRGYTF.

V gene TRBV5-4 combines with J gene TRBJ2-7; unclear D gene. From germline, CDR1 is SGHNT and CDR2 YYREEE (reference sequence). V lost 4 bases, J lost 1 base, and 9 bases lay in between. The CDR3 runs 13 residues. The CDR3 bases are TGTGCCAGCAGCGCAGGATTGTCCTACGAGCAGTACGTC. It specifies CASSAGLSYEQYV.

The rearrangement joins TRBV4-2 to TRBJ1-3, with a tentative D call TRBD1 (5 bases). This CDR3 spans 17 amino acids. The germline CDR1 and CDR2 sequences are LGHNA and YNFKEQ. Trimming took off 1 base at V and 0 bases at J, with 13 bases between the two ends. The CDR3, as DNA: TGTGCCAGCAGCCAAGGCTTGACAGCTACCTCTGGAAACACCATATATTTT. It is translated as CASSQGLTATSGNTIYF.

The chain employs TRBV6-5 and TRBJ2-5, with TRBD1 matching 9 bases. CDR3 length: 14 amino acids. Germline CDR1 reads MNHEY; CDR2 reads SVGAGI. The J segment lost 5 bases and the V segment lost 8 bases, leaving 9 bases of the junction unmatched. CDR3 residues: CASEGTGRGETQYF. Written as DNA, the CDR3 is TGTGCCAGCGAAGGGACAGGGCGCGGGGAGACCCAGTACTTC.

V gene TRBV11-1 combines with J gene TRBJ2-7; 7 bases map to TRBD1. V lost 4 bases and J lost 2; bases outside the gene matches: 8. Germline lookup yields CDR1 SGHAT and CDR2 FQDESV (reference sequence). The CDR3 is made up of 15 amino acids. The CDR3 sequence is CASSSSGTAPYEQYF. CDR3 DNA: TGTGCCAGCAGCTCGTCCGGGACAGCTCCCTACGAGCAGTACTTC.

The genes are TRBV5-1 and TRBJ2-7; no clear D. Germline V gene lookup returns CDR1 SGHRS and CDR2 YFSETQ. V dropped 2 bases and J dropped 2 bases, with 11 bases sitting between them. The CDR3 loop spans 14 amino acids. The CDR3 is CASSLLTDPYEQYF. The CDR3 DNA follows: TGCGCCAGCAGCTTACTGACGGATCCCTACGAGCAGTACTTC.